This T cell receptor (beta chain) was identified in a study of blood T cell repertoires in COVID-19. Overall study context: The United States, Italy and Spain supplied acute and convalescent COVID-19 samples. The analysed material was cDNA or gDNA that came from T cells, B-cell-depleted T cells, or PBMCs.

In the authors' methods: Quantification of nucleated cells was approximated via reference gene primer amplification. Sequenced by immunoSEQ multiplex PCR; TCRdb stores in-frame clones only, minus some. D and trimming were read from the DNA, whereas the V and J calls and clone size are those reported in that table. The sample includes about 140,000 clones, under 80% of them seen just once. This clone has a single count. CDR3 length: 15 amino acids. The germline CDR1 and CDR2 sequences are MNHEY and SVGAGI. The junction had 5 bases not matched to a gene; V was cut back by 2 bases and J by 4 bases. The TCR originated in a man between 60 and 75 years old with acute or convalescent COVID-19. The chain couples TRBV6-5 to TRBJ2-5; TRBD1 agrees at 9 bases. Sample: peripheral blood. CDR3 nucleotides: TGTGCCAGCAGTTACGGGACAGGGAAAGGAGAGACCCAGTACTTC. Translating it yields CASSYGTGKGETQYF.